This TCR beta chain was captured by sequencing in a study of blood T cell repertoires in COVID-19. Categorization into cohorts depended on clinical history that participants reported. Germline CDR1 SGHRS, CDR2 YFSETQ. Trimming cost V 2 bases and J 0 bases, with 8 bases left between them. The CDR3 runs 15 residues. Sequencing used immunoSEQ multiplex PCR; TCRdb keeps in-frame clones, though not all of them. This sample has around 250,000 clones, with 70% to 90% found just once. The rearrangement uses TRBV5-1 and TRBJ2-2, with D uncertain. The specimen sequenced was PBMCs or T cells enriched from blood (not recorded which). The clonotype comes from a woman in her forties or fifties who had recovered from COVID-19. The CDR3 sequence: CASSFDSANTGELFF. The CDR3 DNA reads as TGCGCCAGCAGCTTTGACTCAGCGAACACCGGGGAGCTGTTTTTT.